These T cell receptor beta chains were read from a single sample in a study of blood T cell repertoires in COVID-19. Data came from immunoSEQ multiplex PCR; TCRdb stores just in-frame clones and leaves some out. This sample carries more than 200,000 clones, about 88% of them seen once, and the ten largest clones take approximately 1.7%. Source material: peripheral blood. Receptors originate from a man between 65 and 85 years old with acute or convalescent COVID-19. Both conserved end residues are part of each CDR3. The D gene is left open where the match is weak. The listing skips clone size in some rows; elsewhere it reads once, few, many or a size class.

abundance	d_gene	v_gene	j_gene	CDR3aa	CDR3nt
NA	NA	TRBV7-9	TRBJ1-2	CASSSAGYSPFNYGYTF	TGTGCCAGCAGCTCCGCCGGTTATAGCCCGTTTAACTATGGCTACACCTTC
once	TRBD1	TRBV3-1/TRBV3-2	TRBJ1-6	CASSPGTGISPLHF	TGTGCCAGCAGCCCTGGGACAGGGATTTCACCCCTCCACTTT
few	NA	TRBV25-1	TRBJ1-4	CASSEYGGYEKLFF	TGTGCCAGCAGTGAATATGGAGGGTACGAAAAACTGTTTTTT
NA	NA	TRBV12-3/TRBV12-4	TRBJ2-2	CASSLGLPGELFF	TGTGCCAGCAGTTTAGGACTACCCGGGGAGCTGTTTTTT
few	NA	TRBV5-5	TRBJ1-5	CASSYEGQGYQPQHF	TGTGCCAGCAGCTATGAAGGGCAGGGGTATCAGCCCCAGCATTTT
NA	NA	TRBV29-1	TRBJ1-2	CTSGGIDGYTF	TGCACCTCCGGGGGAATTGACGGCTACACCTTC
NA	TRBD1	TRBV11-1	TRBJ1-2	CASSLSQGADYGYTF	TGTGCCAGCAGCTTATCCCAGGGGGCGGACTATGGCTACACCTTC
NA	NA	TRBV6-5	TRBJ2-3	CASHSGYRTDTQYF	TGTGCCAGCCACTCAGGGTATCGAACAGATACGCAGTATTTT
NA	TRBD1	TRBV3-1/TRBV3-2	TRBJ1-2	CASSHRGANYGYTF	TGTGCCAGCAGCCACAGGGGGGCTAACTATGGCTACACCTTC
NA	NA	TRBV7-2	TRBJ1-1	CASSSDGSTEAFF	TGTGCCAGCAGCTCCGACGGGAGCACTGAAGCTTTCTTT
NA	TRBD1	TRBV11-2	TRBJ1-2	CASSLGTRGVYGYTF	TGTGCCAGCAGCTTAGGAACCAGGGGGGTCTATGGCTACACCTTC
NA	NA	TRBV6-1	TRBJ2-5	CASSEGESNHYKETQYF	TGTGCCAGCAGTGAAGGGGAGTCGAACCACTATAAAGAGACCCAGTACTTC
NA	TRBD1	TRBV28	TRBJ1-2	CASTGQGALSGYTF	TGTGCCAGCACAGGACAGGGGGCGCTTTCTGGCTACACCTTC
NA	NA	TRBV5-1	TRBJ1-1	CASSLGQGAAFF	TGCGCCAGCAGCTTGGGGCAGGGTGCAGCTTTCTTT